The 32 T cell receptor beta chains in this list originate from one sample, sequenced in a study of blood T cell repertoires in COVID-19. Method: immunoSEQ multiplex PCR; TCRdb's copy keeps in-frame clones and lacks some. The data hold about 150,000 clones, with roughly 81% observed a single time. Sequenced material: peripheral blood. The receptors were gathered from a human donor with acute or convalescent COVID-19. The donor label of this sample is uncertain.

This clone was found a few times. This chain joins TRBV19 and TRBJ1-2; unclear D gene. This CDR3 is built from 14 residues. The germline V and J ends were trimmed by 7 bases and 7 bases, with 19 bases remaining between them. Germline assignment: CDR1 LNHDA and CDR2 SQIVND (reference sequence). CDR3 in amino acids: CASTSGESGGGYTF. In DNA, the CDR3 is TGTGCCAGTACCAGCGGGGAATCTGGTGGTGGCTACACCTTC.

For the CDR3, the DNA is TGTGCCAGCAGCCAACAGGGGGTAGGCTCACCCCTCCACTTT. Its protein is CASSQQGVGSPLHF. This sequence joins TRBV13 and TRBJ1-6; 8 bases are shared with TRBD1. The V segment lost 5 bases and the J segment 10 bases; nucleotides outside the gene matches: 7. CDR1 is PRHDT, CDR2 FYEKMQ, per germline (reference sequence). The CDR3 is made up of 14 amino acids.

The chain has TRBV9 and TRBJ2-3; 9 bases align to TRBD1. The CDR3 is made up of 16 amino acids. V lost 3 bases and J lost 0; bases outside the gene matches: 5. Per germline, CDR1 SGDLS and CDR2 YYNGEE. CDR3 DNA: TGTGCCAGCAGCGCCACCGGGACAGGGAGCACAGATACGCAGTATTTT. Protein product: CASSATGTGSTDTQYF.

The chain is built from TRBV4-1 and TRBJ1-2; D is ambiguous. Trimming shortened V by 4 bases and J by 2 bases, and 14 bases separated the two germline ends. The CDR3 extends over 15 amino acids. Germline V CDR1 and CDR2: MGHRA, YSYEKL. CDR3 protein: CASSPVVLPNYGYTF. The CDR3 bases are TGCGCCAGCAGCCCGGTGGTGCTACCCAACTATGGCTACACCTTC.

The chain recombines TRBV3-1 (or the pseudogene TRBV3-2) with TRBJ2-1; 7 nucleotides line up with TRBD1. The CDR3 spans 15 residues. V trimming: 5 bases; J trimming: 7 bases; junction bases outside the gene matches: 11. Germline loops: CDR1 LGHDT, CDR2 YNNKEL (reference sequence). CDR3 protein: CASSKTGDGCNEQFF. The CDR3 nucleotides are TGTGCCAGCAGCAAAACAGGGGATGGGTGTAATGAGCAGTTCTTC.

V gene TRBV19 combines with J gene TRBJ1-2; the match to TRBD1 covers 9 bases. CDR3 length: 12 residues. The ends lost 8 bases at V and 8 bases at J; junction bases unmatched: 6. The V gene's germline CDR1 is LNHDA and CDR2 SQIVND (reference sequence). The CDR3 spells CASATGGWGYTF. CDR3 nucleotide sequence: TGTGCCAGTGCCACAGGGGGCTGGGGCTACACCTTC. Using reference TRBV19 and TRBJ1-2 for the parts outside the CDR3, the full variable domain is DGGITQSPKYLFRKEGQNVTLSCEQNLNHDAMYWYRQDPGQGLRLIYYSQIVNDFQKGDIAEGYSVSREKKESFPLTVTSAQKNPTAFYLCASATGGWGYTFGSGTRLTVV.

V usage is TRBV2 and J usage is TRBJ2-1; 8 nucleotides match TRBD2. Germline lookup yields CDR1 SNHLY and CDR2 FYNNEI. The CDR3 is 15 residues long. V trimming: 11 bases; J trimming: 3 bases; junction bases outside the gene matches: 12. CDR3 DNA: TGTGCCCCCCAAAAGAGCGGGGGCCTCTACAATGAGCAGTTCTTC. Protein sequence: CAPQKSGGLYNEQFF.

The chain uses TRBV27 and TRBJ1-2, with TRBD1 as a possible D gene (5 bases). V lost 0 bases and J 4 bases, leaving 12 bases between the germline ends. Germline values: CDR1 MNHEY, CDR2 SMNVEV (reference sequence). This CDR3 comprises 15 residues. The CDR3 bases are TGTGCCAGCAGTTTATCTGCCGGGACTACCTATGGCTACACCTTC. Encoded protein: CASSLSAGTTYGYTF.

The chain carries TRBV5-1 and TRBJ2-5; TRBD2 matches at 12 bases. Germline V gene lookup returns CDR1 SGHRS and CDR2 YFSETQ. V lost 0 bases to trimming and J lost 4 bases; unmatched junction nucleotides: 4. The CDR3 length is 16 residues. The CDR3 bases are TGCGCCAGCAGCTTGGCTAGCGGGGGGGCCCCAGAGACCCAGTACTTC. Translation: CASSLASGGAPETQYF.

The chain has TRBV5-1 and TRBJ1-2, with D tentatively TRBD1 (6 bases). Trimming took 0 bases from V and 4 from J, leaving 10 bases between them. CDR1 is SGHRS and CDR2 is YFSETQ in the germline V gene. This CDR3 has 14 residues. This CDR3 reads CASSLVPDSYGYTF. CDR3 bases: TGCGCCAGCAGCTTGGTTCCGGACAGCTATGGCTACACCTTC.

The chain links TRBV6-5 to TRBJ2-2, with 7 positions matching TRBD2. CDR1 and CDR2 from the germline V gene are MNHEY and SVGAGI. This CDR3 contains 14 residues. With V trimmed by 5 bases and J by 2 bases, 2 bases remained unmatched. The CDR3, as DNA: TGTGCCAGCAGTCGAGCGGGAAACACCGGGGAGCTGTTTTTT. It is translated as CASSRAGNTGELFF.

The V gene is TRBV10-3, the J gene TRBJ1-5; D unclear. Germline loops: CDR1 ENHRY, CDR2 SYGVKD. Trimming removed 5 bases at V and 2 bases at J, with 7 bases between. The CDR3 runs 13 residues. CDR3 nucleotides: TGTGCCATCAGTACTGAGGGCAATCAGCCCCAGCATTTT. Its protein product is CAISTEGNQPQHF.

This chain joins TRBV7-6 and TRBJ2-1; a weak D match, TRBD1 (5 bases). The germline V and J ends were trimmed by 2 bases and 1 base, with 6 bases remaining between them. CDR1 is SGHVS and CDR2 is FNYEAQ in the germline V gene. This CDR3 spans 14 amino acids. CDR3 DNA: TGTGCCAGCAGCTTACAGGGTTCCTACAATGAGCAGTTCTTC. Protein: CASSLQGSYNEQFF.

Here the CDR3 DNA reads TGTGCCAGCAGCTTAGGTACAGGGGGCGAGCAGTACTTC. Protein: CASSLGTGGEQYF. This chain connects TRBV11-3 to TRBJ2-7, with 8 bases aligning to TRBD1. Germline V gene lookup returns CDR1 SGHNT and CDR2 YENEEA. V trimming: 1 base; J trimming: 6 bases; junction bases outside the gene matches: 2. This CDR3 is built from 13 residues.

The J gene is TRBJ2-3, the V gene TRBV5-1, with TRBD1 as a possible D gene (6 bases). The V end lost 7 bases, the J end lost 2 bases, and 20 bases lay between the germline ends. Germline CDR1 is SGHRS and CDR2 is YFSETQ. This CDR3 is built from 16 residues. In DNA, the CDR3 is TGCGCCAGCTTTCGAGGGGACACCTCGGCCACAGATACGCAGTATTTT. This gives the protein CASFRGDTSATDTQYF.

The V gene is TRBV7-3, the J gene TRBJ2-1; TRBD2 agrees at 13 bases. The CDR3 is 15 amino acids. J lost 7 bases, V lost 4 bases, and 4 bases had no gene match. Germline lookup yields CDR1 SGHTA and CDR2 FQGTGA. The chain's CDR3 is CASSWETSGRNEQFF. CDR3 nucleotides: TGTGCCAGCAGCTGGGAGACTAGCGGGAGGAATGAGCAGTTCTTC.

The rearrangement uses TRBV7-9 and TRBJ2-1; a weak D match, TRBD2 (6 bases). The CDR3 length is 13 residues. The germline V gene has CDR1 SEHNR and CDR2 FQNEAQ (reference sequence). Trimming pared 5 bases from V and 6 bases from J, leaving 11 bases between. CDR3 protein: CASSPGDFNEQFF. CDR3 nucleotides: TGTGCCAGCAGCCCCGGGGACTTCAATGAGCAGTTCTTC.

V usage is TRBV5-8 and J usage is TRBJ1-3; no reliable D call. This CDR3 comprises 18 residues. Per germline, CDR1 SGHTS and CDR2 YDEGEE. V gave up 8 bases and J gave up 0 bases, with 24 bases separating them. CDR3 loop: CASPARRTSVSSGNTIYF. CDR3 bases: TGTGCCAGTCCCGCACGTAGAACGAGTGTGAGCTCTGGAAACACCATATATTTT. Complete variable domain (other parts from reference TRBV5-8 and TRBJ1-3): EAGVTQSPTHLIKTRGQQATLRCSPISGHTSVYWYQQALGLGLQFLLWYDEGEERNRGNFPPRFSGRQFPNYSSELNVNALELEDSALYLCASPARRTSVSSGNTIYFGEGSWLTVV.

This clone was found a few times. V and J are TRBV28 and TRBJ2-2, with 10 bases identical to TRBD1. V was clipped by 6 bases and J by 6 bases; unmatched bases: 13. CDR1 and CDR2 (germline): MDHEN, SYDVKM. This CDR3 has 17 amino acids. CDR3: CASSPISGTGDSGELFF. The CDR3 coding sequence is TGTGCCAGCAGCCCGATCTCCGGGACAGGGGATTCCGGGGAGCTGTTTTTT. Looking up the rest from reference TRBV28 and TRBJ2-2 gives the full variable domain: DVKVTQSSRYLVKRTGEKVFLECVQDMDHENMFWYRQDPGLGLRLIYFSYDVKMKEKGDIPEGYSVSREKKERFSLILESASTNQTSMYLCASSPISGTGDSGELFFGEGSRLTVL.

The rearrangement joins TRBV19 to TRBJ1-6, with D maybe TRBD1 (5 bases). Trimming shortened V by 6 bases and J by 6 bases, and 15 bases separated the two germline ends. The germline V gene encodes CDR1 LNHDA and CDR2 SQIVND (reference sequence). There are 15 residues in the CDR3. The CDR3 DNA sequence: TGTGCCAGTAGGGTGACCGGGACTGGTAATTCACCCCTCCACTTT. Amino acids: CASRVTGTGNSPLHF.

V and J are TRBV7-2 and TRBJ2-3, with 9 bases matching TRBD1. Unmatched junction bases numbered 4, after V lost 0 bases and J lost 3 bases. Germline values: CDR1 SGHTA, CDR2 FQGNSA. The CDR3 has 16 amino acids. CDR3 coding DNA: TGTGCCAGCAGCTTAGCTGGGACAGGGTTAACAGATACGCAGTATTTT. Translating gives CASSLAGTGLTDTQYF.

This clone was counted only a few times. V and J are TRBV30 and TRBJ1-4, with 8 bases lining up with TRBD1. V gave up 4 bases and J gave up 5 bases; unmatched junction bases: 3. The CDR3 sequence is 13 residues long. The germline V gene encodes CDR1 GTSNPN and CDR2 SVGIG (reference sequence). The CDR3 sequence is CAWTRQGNEKLFF. The CDR3 coding sequence is TGTGCCTGGACCAGACAGGGGAATGAAAAACTGTTTTTT. The variable domain in full, with the rest retrieved from reference TRBV30 and TRBJ1-4, is SQTIHQWPATLVQPVGSPLSLECTVEGTSNPNLYWYRQAAGRGLQLLFYSVGIGQISSEVPQNLSASRPQDRQFILSSKKLLLSDSGFYLCAWTRQGNEKLFFGSGTQLSVL.

This sequence joins TRBV12-3 or TRBV12-4 and TRBJ1-2, with 9 nucleotides matching TRBD1. The J segment lost 6 bases and the V segment lost 6 bases, leaving 5 bases of the junction unmatched. The CDR3 has 13 residues. CDR3 residues: CASRGTGRDGYTF. As DNA, the CDR3 is TGTGCCAGCAGGGGGACAGGGCGAGATGGCTACACCTTC.

Only a few counts were recorded for this clone. The V call is TRBV11-2, the J call TRBJ2-1; TRBD2 matches at 11 bases. This CDR3 region has 15 residues. The V gene end was trimmed by 4 bases and the J gene end by 3 bases; junction bases not matched to a gene: 2. Germline CDR1 and CDR2: SGHAT and FQNNGV. CDR3 DNA: TGTGCCAGCAGCTCCCTAGCGGGGGGCTACAATGAGCAGTTCTTC. Its protein is CASSSLAGGYNEQFF.

The CDR3 loop reads CASSLANRLNTEAFF. The DNA for the CDR3 is TGTGCCAGCAGCTTGGCCAACAGGCTAAACACTGAAGCTTTCTTT. V is TRBV5-4 and J is TRBJ1-1; possibly TRBD1 for D (5 bases). The V end lost 0 bases, the J end lost 2 bases, and 11 bases lay between the germline ends. Germline lookup yields CDR1 SGHNT and CDR2 YYREEE (reference sequence). The CDR3 has 15 amino acids.

The chain recombines TRBV9 with TRBJ2-5; possible D gene TRBD1, 5 bases. The CDR3 is made up of 14 amino acids. Between the trimmed V and J ends, which lost 0 bases and 1 base, there was a span of 7 bases. Germline CDR1 is SGDLS and CDR2 is YYNGEE. This CDR3 reads CASSVGTGQETQYF. The CDR3 nucleotides are TGTGCCAGCAGCGTAGGTACAGGCCAAGAGACCCAGTACTTC.

This chain joins TRBV11-1 and TRBJ1-2; D perhaps matches TRBD1 (5 bases). CDR3 length equals 14 residues. V was trimmed by 1 base and J by 12 bases, leaving 18 bases between them. Per the germline V gene, CDR1 is SGHAT and CDR2 is FQDESV (reference sequence). The CDR3 reads CASSLGLEGTQDTF. The CDR3 nucleotides read TGTGCCAGCAGCTTAGGGTTAGAAGGGACTCAAGACACCTTC.

This sequence joins TRBV12-5 and TRBJ2-7; D not certain. Germline V gene sequence: CDR1 LGHNT, CDR2 FRNRAP. V shed 0 bases and J shed 3 bases, with 6 bases lying between them. This CDR3 comprises 13 residues. CDR3 loop: CASGLVGGYEQYF. The CDR3 DNA reads TGTGCTAGTGGTTTGGTCGGTGGCTACGAGCAGTACTTC.

V gene TRBV13 combines with J gene TRBJ1-2; D remains ambiguous. V lost 0 bases, J lost 0 bases, and 8 bases lay in between. This CDR3 is built from 15 residues. Germline lookup yields CDR1 PRHDT and CDR2 FYEKMQ (reference sequence). The CDR3 sequence: CASSLGPGTNYGYTF. The CDR3 region has the DNA TGTGCCAGCAGCTTAGGCCCGGGAACTAACTATGGCTACACCTTC.

V gene TRBV5-4 combines with J gene TRBJ1-2; TRBD1 matches at 8 bases. V gave up 3 bases and J gave up 3 bases; unmatched junction bases: 1. From germline, CDR1 is SGHNT and CDR2 YYREEE (reference sequence). This CDR3 has 13 residues. The CDR3 region has the DNA TGTGCCAGCAGCTGGGGACAGGACTATGGCTACACCTTC. Its translation: CASSWGQDYGYTF.

This chain uses TRBV7-2 with TRBJ1-2; no clear D. This CDR3 has 13 residues. Germline V gene sequence: CDR1 SGHTA, CDR2 FQGNSA. V lost 3 bases, J lost 0 bases, and 5 bases lay in between. The CDR3 protein is CASSFGTNYGYTF. The CDR3 DNA follows: TGTGCCAGCAGCTTCGGTACTAACTATGGCTACACCTTC.

The chain is built from TRBV7-9 and TRBJ1-3; D gene ambiguous. The germline V and J ends were trimmed by 2 bases and 0 bases, with 5 bases remaining between them. CDR1 and CDR2 from the germline V gene are SEHNR and FQNEAQ (reference sequence). The CDR3 spans 14 residues. The CDR3 nucleotides read TGTGCCAGCAGCTTACAGGTCTCTGGAAACACCATATATTTT. Residues: CASSLQVSGNTIYF.